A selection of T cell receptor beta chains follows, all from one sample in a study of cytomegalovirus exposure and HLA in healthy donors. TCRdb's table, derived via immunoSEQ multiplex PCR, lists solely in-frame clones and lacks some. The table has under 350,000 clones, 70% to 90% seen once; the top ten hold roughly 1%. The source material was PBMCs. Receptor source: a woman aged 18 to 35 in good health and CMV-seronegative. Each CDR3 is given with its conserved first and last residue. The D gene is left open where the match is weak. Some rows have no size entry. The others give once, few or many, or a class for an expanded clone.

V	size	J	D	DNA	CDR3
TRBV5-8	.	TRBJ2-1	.	TGTGCCAGCAGCTTGCTAACCTCCTACAATGAGCAGTTCTTC	CASSLLTSYNEQFF
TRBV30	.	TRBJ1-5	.	TGTGCCTGGAAGGGAGGACTGGGGGGGCAGCCCCAGCATTTT	CAWKGGLGGQPQHF
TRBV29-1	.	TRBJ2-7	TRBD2	TGCAGCGTGGGGCCCAGGAGGGAGGGCTACGAGCAGTACTTC	CSVGPRREGYEQYF
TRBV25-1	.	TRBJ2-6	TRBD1	TGTGCCAGCAGTGAAGAGACAGGGGCCGGGGCCAACGTCCTGACTTTC	CASSEETGAGANVLTF
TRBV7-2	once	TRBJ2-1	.	TGTGCCAGCAGCTTAGACGTGACTCCGTACAATGAGCAGTTCTTC	CASSLDVTPYNEQFF
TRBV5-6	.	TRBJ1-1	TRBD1	TGTGCCAGCAGCGTGGGACAGGGTTCCGCTGAAGCTTTCTTT	CASSVGQGSAEAFF
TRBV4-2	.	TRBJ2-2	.	TGTGCCAGCAGCCAACATCAGGGGACCGGGGAGCTGTTTTTT	CASSQHQGTGELFF
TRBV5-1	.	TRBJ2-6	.	TGCGCCAGCAGCTTGTTAGCGGACTCTGGGGCCAACGTCCTGACTTTC	CASSLLADSGANVLTF
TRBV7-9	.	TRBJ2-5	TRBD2	TGTGCCAGCAGCCAAACGGACTTAGCGGGGGCGGAGACCCAGTACTTC	CASSQTDLAGAETQYF
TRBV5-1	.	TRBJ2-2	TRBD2	TGCGCCAGCAGCTTGGCTCCTAGCGGGACGAACACCGGGGAGCTGTTTTTT	CASSLAPSGTNTGELFF
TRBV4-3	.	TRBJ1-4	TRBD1	TGCGCCAGCAGCCAAGAGCTCGGGACAGCCGCCCCCTTCCGAGAAAAACTGTTTTTT	CASSQELGTAAPFREKLFF
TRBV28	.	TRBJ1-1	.	TGTGCCAGTAAGATCGTCCAGCGGACTGAAGCTTTCTTT	CASKIVQRTEAFF
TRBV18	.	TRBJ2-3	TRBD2	TGTGCCAGCTCACTTAGCGGGATCACAGATACGCAGTATTTT	CASSLSGITDTQYF
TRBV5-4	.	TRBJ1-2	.	TGTGCCAGCAGCTTGGTGTCAGATTATGGCTACACCTTC	CASSLVSDYGYTF
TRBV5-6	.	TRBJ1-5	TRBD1	TGTGCCAGCAGCTCCCGACAGGGCGGGAGCAATCAGCCCCAGCATTTT	CASSSRQGGSNQPQHF
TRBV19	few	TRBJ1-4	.	TGTGCCAGTATGGAGGACTCGACTAATGAAAAACTGTTTTTT	CASMEDSTNEKLFF
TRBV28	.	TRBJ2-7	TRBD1	TGTGCCAGCAGGCCGACAGGGAAGGACGAGCAGTACTTC	CASRPTGKDEQYF
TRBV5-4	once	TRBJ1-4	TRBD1	TGTGCCAGCAGCGCGGACAGGCTCGAAAAACTGTTTTTT	CASSADRLEKLFF
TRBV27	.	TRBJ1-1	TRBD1	TGTGCCAGCAGTCTAAGGCCCGCGGGACAGGGAGGCACTGAAGCTTTCTTT	CASSLRPAGQGGTEAFF
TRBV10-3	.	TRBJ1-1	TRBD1	TGTGCCACCAATCCGGGACAGGGCACTGAAGCTTTCTTT	CATNPGQGTEAFF
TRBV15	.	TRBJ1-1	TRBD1	TGTGCCACCAGTCCAACCAGGGGGGACACTGAAGCTTTCTTT	CATSPTRGDTEAFF
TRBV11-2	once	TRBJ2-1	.	TGTGCCAGCAGTCAATCCCTTAGCGGAGAGCAGTTCTTC	CASSQSLSGEQFF
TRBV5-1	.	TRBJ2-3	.	TGCGCCAGCAGCCCTAGAGTGAGCACAGATACGCAGTATTTT	CASSPRVSTDTQYF
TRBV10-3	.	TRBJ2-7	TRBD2	TGTGCCAGCAGTTACTCAGGGACTAGCGGGGTCGAGCAGTACTTC	CASSYSGTSGVEQYF
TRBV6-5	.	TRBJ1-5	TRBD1	TGTGCCAGCAGTTACTCGGGGACCAGGGGGAGTCAGCCCCAGCATTTT	CASSYSGTRGSQPQHF
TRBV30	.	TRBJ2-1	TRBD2	TGTGCCTGGATTGCAAACATAGCGGGAGTCACCTACAATGAGCAGTTCTTC	CAWIANIAGVTYNEQFF
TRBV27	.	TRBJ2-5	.	TGTGCCAGCAGTTTGGTGGGAGAAGAGACCCAGTACTTC	CASSLVGEETQYF
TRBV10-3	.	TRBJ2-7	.	TGTGCCATTCAGGGCGCTACCTACGAGCAGTACTTC	CAIQGATYEQYF
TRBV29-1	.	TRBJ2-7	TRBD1	TGCAGCGCCCAGGACAGGACTGGGGCCTACGAGCAGTACTTC	CSAQDRTGAYEQYF
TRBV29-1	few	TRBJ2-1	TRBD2	TGCAGCGCCCGACCCTCAGCGGGAATCGGGGTTGAGCAGTTCTTC	CSARPSAGIGVEQFF
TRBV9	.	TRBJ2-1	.	TGTGCCAGCAGCTCCCAAAGGGTGACGGACACGGGTATCTATGAGCAGTTCTTC	CASSSQRVTDTGIYEQFF
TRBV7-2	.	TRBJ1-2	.	TGTGCCAGCAGCCAAAGGCGGCAGGGGTCTGGCTACACCTTC	CASSQRRQGSGYTF
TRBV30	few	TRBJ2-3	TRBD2	TGTGCCTGGAGTGTACAGCGGGGGAGCACAGATACGCAGTATTTT	CAWSVQRGSTDTQYF
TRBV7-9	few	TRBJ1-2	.	TGTGCCAGCAGCTTAGAAGCCGGCTATGGCTACACCTTC	CASSLEAGYGYTF
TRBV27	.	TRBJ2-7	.	TGTGCCAGCAGCCTAAGGGCCCGGACTGACCCCTACGAGCAGTACTTC	CASSLRARTDPYEQYF
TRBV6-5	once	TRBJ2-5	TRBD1	TGTGCCAGCAGAAGGGGGCGAGAGACCCAGTACTTC	CASRRGRETQYF
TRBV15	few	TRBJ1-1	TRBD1	TGTGCCACCAGCAGAGACCGGACAGGGGGGAACACTGAAGCTTTCTTT	CATSRDRTGGNTEAFF